The source of this TCR beta chain is a study of T cells in Graves' hyperthyroidism and ophthalmopathy. Whole-study context: Sampling of peripheral blood happened at initial diagnosis, prior to any treatment. Findings and caveats of the study: A 13 V-J model separated ophthalmopathy from stable hyperthyroidism.

There were TCR beta CDR3 regions amplified from RNA transcripts. The TCR CDR3 was amplified in a first-round RT-PCR using the HTBI primer set. Each CDR3 protein gets one entry after TCRdb re-called the multiplex PCR reads with MiXCR. The sample yields over 700,000 distinct CDR3 sequences, roughly 32% seen once. V lost 0 bases, J lost 3 bases, and 24 bases lay in between. This CDR3 spans 19 amino acids. Germline loops: CDR1 MGHDK, CDR2 SYGVNS. Details on this clonotype: No antigen is known for it.

Each patient was aged 18 to 65 and had newly diagnosed hyperthyroidism of under 2 months' duration. Each 10 ml fresh peripheral blood draw supplied the PBMCs. V usage is TRBV25-1 and J usage is TRBJ2-7, with D perhaps given as TRBD1 or TRBD2 (7 bases each). The source is a middle-aged woman with Graves' hyperthyroidism. The specimen sequenced was blood. As DNA, the CDR3 is TGTGCCAGCAGTGAATATAGGGGAGGGGGCCCCAGGCCGGGCTACGAGCAGTACTTC. Amino acids: CASSEYRGGGPRPGYEQYF.